What follows are 11 T cell receptor beta chains derived from one specimen sequenced in a study of OX40 agonist ivuxolimab in advanced cancers. The protocol was immunoSEQ multiplex PCR, while the TCRdb copy is restricted to in-frame clones and leaves out a portion. The sample records around 66,000 clones, approximately 89% being singletons. The sample consisted of CD4+ or CD8+ T cells sorted from blood, taken in a trial of the OX40 agonist ivuxolimab. The source of these receptors is an adult with an advanced solid tumor such as melanoma, head and neck, liver or kidney cancer.

The genes are TRBV5-4 and TRBJ1-6, with 8 bases aligning to TRBD1. The CDR3 totals 15 residues. J lost 8 bases, V lost 4 bases, and 8 bases had no gene match. Germline V gene sequence: CDR1 SGHNT, CDR2 YYREEE (reference sequence). The CDR3 DNA is TGTGCCAGCAGCCAGGACAGGGTGACTGATTCACCCCTCCACTTT. It yields the protein CASSQDRVTDSPLHF.

This chain joins TRBV7-9 and TRBJ1-4, with D possibly being TRBD1 (6 bases). Germline V gene sequence: CDR1 SEHNR, CDR2 FQNEAQ (reference sequence). The ends were cut back, 5 bases at V and 3 bases at J, with 13 bases in the middle. The CDR3 runs to 15 residues. The CDR3 sequence: CASSPVKGANEKLFF. CDR3 sequence (DNA): TGTGCCAGCAGCCCGGTAAAGGGGGCTAATGAAAAACTGTTTTTT.

The chain employs TRBV9 and TRBJ2-5, with 7 bases fitting TRBD2. V was pared by 3 bases and J by 1 base, with 6 bases of the junction left unmatched. CDR3 length equals 15 residues. Germline V gene sequence: CDR1 SGDLS, CDR2 YYNGEE. CDR3 residues: CASSAEPGGQETQYF. CDR3 nucleotides: TGTGCCAGCAGCGCCGAGCCGGGGGGCCAAGAGACCCAGTACTTC. Variable domain in full (rest from reference TRBV9 and TRBJ2-5): DSGVTQTPKHLITATGQRVTLRCSPRSGDLSVYWYQQSLDQGLQFLIQYYNGEERAKGNILERFSAQQFPDLHSELNLSSLELGDSALYFCASSAEPGGQETQYFGPGTRLLVL.

The chain links TRBV15 to TRBJ2-7; TRBD1 or TRBD2 may be the D gene (5 bases each). The CDR3 runs to 16 residues. The germline V gene encodes CDR1 LNHNV and CDR2 YYDKDF (reference sequence). With 0 bases removed from V and 4 bases from J, the gap between germline ends came to 16 bases. The CDR3 DNA reads TGTGCCACCAGCAGAGATCTGGGGACCTCTAGGTACGAGCAGTACTTC. The encoded protein is CATSRDLGTSRYEQYF.

The chain is built from TRBV7-8 and TRBJ2-1, with D perhaps TRBD1 or TRBD2 (5 bases each). Trimming removed 5 bases from V and 13 bases from J, with 18 bases in between. Looked up from germline, CDR1 is SGHVS and CDR2 is FQNEAQ. This CDR3 is built from 13 residues. The CDR3 protein is CASSARDRPSQFF. CDR3 DNA sequence: TGTGCCAGCAGCGCTAGGGACCGCCCCTCACAGTTCTTC.

This clone was observed once. The gene calls are TRBV5-6 and TRBJ2-7; D is undetermined. Germline CDR1 and CDR2: SGHDT and YYEEEE. Trimming took 6 bases from V and 4 from J, leaving 17 bases between them. The CDR3 spans 14 residues. The CDR3 loop is CASTQTEVGYEQYF. DNA for the CDR3: TGTGCCAGCACCCAAACAGAGGTGGGGTACGAGCAGTACTTC.

The chain is built from TRBV27 and TRBJ2-7, with D hard to call. Trimming removed 8 bases at V and 6 bases at J, with 8 bases between. The germline gives CDR1 MNHEY, CDR2 SMNVEV (reference sequence). The CDR3 length is 10 residues. In DNA form, the CDR3 reads TGTGCCAGCGGCTTTTCCGAGCAGTACTTC. Translation: CASGFSEQYF.

The V call is TRBV5-1, the J call TRBJ2-5; the D gene is possibly TRBD1 (6 bases). Looked up from germline, CDR1 is SGHRS and CDR2 is YFSETQ. The CDR3 has 15 amino acids. V lost 1 base to trimming and J lost 1 base, with 11 bases between them. The CDR3 nucleotides read TGCGCCAGCAGCTTGCCGGACAGACTCCAAGAGACCCAGTACTTC. It is translated as CASSLPDRLQETQYF.

Details on this clone: This same CDR3 is encoded by further DNA sequences in the sample. The chain combines TRBV27 with TRBJ1-5; TRBD1 might be the D (6 bases). CDR1 is MNHEY and CDR2 is SMNVEV in the germline V gene (reference sequence). The ends were cut back, 5 bases at V and 0 bases at J, with 11 bases in the middle. This CDR3 spans 15 amino acids. CDR3: CASSLTGYSNQPQHF. CDR3 nucleotide sequence: TGTGCCAGCAGTCTGACAGGTTATAGCAATCAGCCCCAGCATTTT.

The chain couples TRBV5-4 to TRBJ2-7, with D possibly TRBD2 on 6 matching bases. This CDR3 has 15 amino acids. Trimming pared 4 bases from V and 2 bases from J, leaving 16 bases between. Germline lookup yields CDR1 SGHNT and CDR2 YYREEE (reference sequence). The CDR3: CASSPGTLNPYEQYF. CDR3 sequence (DNA): TGTGCCAGCAGCCCGGGGACTCTTAATCCCTACGAGCAGTACTTC.

This sequence joins TRBV5-1 and TRBJ1-1; maybe TRBD1 (5 bases). The V gene's germline CDR1 is SGHRS and CDR2 YFSETQ. There are 14 residues in the CDR3. V shed 3 bases and J shed 1 base, with 10 bases lying between them. The CDR3 protein is CASSSGTKNTEAFF. DNA for the CDR3: TGCGCCAGCAGCTCCGGGACTAAGAACACTGAAGCTTTCTTT.